The 25 T cell receptor beta chains reported below all come from one sample, sequenced in a study of T cell changes during pregnancy in multiple sclerosis. Clones were read by immunoSEQ multiplex PCR, and TCRdb kept only the in-frame ones, dropping some. The repertoire has under 60,000 clones, roughly nine tenths of them found once; the top ten carry about 10%. Sample: CD8+ T cells from peripheral blood mononuclear cells, taken after pregnancy. These receptors came from a female donor with multiple sclerosis, enrolled in a pregnancy study.

V and J are TRBV6-5 and TRBJ1-6; 8 bases fit TRBD1. Looked up from germline, CDR1 is MNHEY and CDR2 is SVGAGI. CDR3 length: 15 residues. Trimming cost V 7 bases and J 3 bases; bases outside gene matches: 5. Written as DNA, the CDR3 is TGTGCCAGCATCCCCGGACAGGGCTATAATTCACCCCTCCACTTT. As protein: CASIPGQGYNSPLHF.

This clone was observed once. This sequence joins TRBV12-5 and TRBJ1-5, with D possibly matching TRBD1 (5 bases). The CDR3 is 15 residues long. CDR1 is LGHNT and CDR2 is FRNRAP in the germline V gene. Trimming removed 6 bases from V and 3 bases from J, with 15 bases in between. CDR3: CASGPVGGNNQPQHF. In DNA form, the CDR3 reads TGTGCTAGTGGCCCGGTGGGGGGAAACAATCAGCCCCAGCATTTT.

The V gene is TRBV10-3, the J gene TRBJ1-1; D perhaps matches TRBD1 (6 bases). CDR3 length: 13 residues. Germline assignment: CDR1 ENHRY and CDR2 SYGVKD. V shed 9 bases and J shed 3 bases, with 14 bases lying between them. The CDR3 sequence is CAMGAGADTEAFF. The CDR3 nucleotides are TGTGCCATGGGGGCAGGGGCTGACACTGAAGCTTTCTTT.

The chain links TRBV19 to TRBJ2-7; 7 nucleotides align to TRBD1. The germline gives CDR1 LNHDA, CDR2 SQIVND (reference sequence). J gave up 2 bases and V 4 bases, and 5 bases lay outside the gene matches. CDR3 length equals 14 residues. The CDR3 here is CASSTSGTAYEQYF. CDR3 nucleotides: TGTGCCAGTAGTACCTCCGGGACAGCCTACGAGCAGTACTTC. Based on the CDR3 plus reference TRBV19 and TRBJ2-7, the full variable domain is DGGITQSPKYLFRKEGQNVTLSCEQNLNHDAMYWYRQDPGQGLRLIYYSQIVNDFQKGDIAEGYSVSREKKESFPLTVTSAQKNPTAFYLCASSTSGTAYEQYFGPGTRLTVT.

The chain recombines TRBV6-5 with TRBJ1-4; no clear D gene. The CDR3 sequence is 15 residues long. The germline V and J ends were trimmed by 2 bases and 5 bases, with 12 bases remaining between them. Looked up from germline, CDR1 is MNHEY and CDR2 is SVGAGI. In nucleotides, the CDR3 is TGTGCCAGCAGTTACACTGGGAGCCAAAATGAAAAACTGTTTTTT. Protein product: CASSYTGSQNEKLFF.

The chain combines TRBV29-1 with TRBJ2-5, with D unresolved. The CDR3 runs 12 residues. Germline CDR1 reads SQVTM; CDR2 reads ANQGSEA. V was cut by 4 bases and J by 3 bases, with 9 bases left in between. In nucleotides, the CDR3 is TGCAGCGTTGTAAGTGGCAAAGAGACCCAGTACTTC. Translating gives CSVVSGKETQYF. Supplemented by reference TRBV29-1 and TRBJ2-5, the full variable domain reads SAVISQKPSRDICQRGTSLTIQCQVDSQVTMMFWYRQQPGQSLTLIATANQGSEATYESGFVIDKFPISRPNLTFSTLTVSNMSPEDSSIYLCSVVSGKETQYFGPGTRLLVL.

The gene calls are TRBV5-4 and TRBJ2-5, with D tentatively TRBD1 (6 bases). The V gene's germline CDR1 is SGHNT and CDR2 YYREEE (reference sequence). V was cut by 2 bases and J by 0 bases, with 8 bases left in between. The CDR3 has 14 residues. CDR3 nucleotide sequence: TGTGCCAGCAGCTTCCGGGACAACCAAGAGACCCAGTACTTC. It specifies CASSFRDNQETQYF.

The chain joins TRBV6-5 to TRBJ1-1, with no clear D. This CDR3 has 11 amino acids. V was shortened by 5 bases and J by 6 bases, with 7 bases between the two germline ends. CDR1 and CDR2 from the germline V gene are MNHEY and SVGAGI. CDR3 loop: CASSTLAEAFF. The CDR3 region has the DNA TGTGCCAGCAGTACTTTGGCTGAAGCTTTCTTT.

In its sample, this clone is medium-sized. The chain couples TRBV2 to TRBJ2-3; 11 bases align to TRBD1. V lost 9 bases to trimming and J lost 5 bases; unmatched junction nucleotides: 7. Germline V gene sequence: CDR1 SNHLY, CDR2 FYNNEI. CDR3 length: 14 amino acids. The CDR3 DNA reads TGTGCCAGTGCGGGACAGGGGGTACAAGATACGCAGTATTTT. It encodes CASAGQGVQDTQYF.

This clone was observed once. The V call is TRBV19, the J call TRBJ2-7; D is possibly TRBD1 (5 bases). The CDR3 extends over 12 amino acids. Germline lookup yields CDR1 LNHDA and CDR2 SQIVND (reference sequence). The V end was cut by 5 bases, the J end by 7 bases, with 12 bases between. The CDR3, as DNA: TGTGCCAGTAGTCAGGGAATCGAGGAGCAGTACTTC. Amino acids: CASSQGIEEQYF.

The CDR3 DNA is TGTGCCAGCAGTGCCGGTAGCTCTGGGGCCAACGTCCTGACTTTC. The encoded protein is CASSAGSSGANVLTF. The genes are TRBV6-4 and TRBJ2-6, with D hard to call. The length of the CDR3 is 15 residues. Per germline, CDR1 MRHNA and CDR2 SNTAGT. The germline V and J ends were trimmed by 4 bases and 0 bases, with 7 bases remaining between them.

The chain links TRBV7-3 to TRBJ2-5, with 11 nucleotides matching TRBD2. CDR3 size: 14 residues. Germline CDR1 and CDR2: SGHTA and FQGTGA. V shed 8 bases and J 2 bases; nucleotides not matched to a gene: 4. The CDR3 DNA sequence: TGTGCCAGCGGTAGCGGGGGGGCTCAAGAGACCCAGTACTTC. As protein: CASGSGGAQETQYF.

The V and J genes are TRBV5-6 and TRBJ2-3, with a tentative D call TRBD2 (5 bases). The CDR3 length is 16 residues. The V end lost 0 bases, the J end lost 8 bases, and 19 bases lay between the germline ends. Germline values: CDR1 SGHDT, CDR2 YYEEEE. CDR3 amino acids: CASSLGGELNTATQYF. CDR3 DNA sequence: TGTGCCAGCAGCTTGGGTGGGGAGTTAAACACTGCTACGCAGTATTTT.

V and J are TRBV11-3 and TRBJ2-7, with no clear D. This CDR3 is 13 amino acids long. Looked up from germline, CDR1 is SGHNT and CDR2 is YENEEA. Trimming took off 4 bases at V and 0 bases at J, with 7 bases between the two ends. CDR3 loop: CASSSPSSYEQYF. The DNA of the CDR3 is TGTGCCAGCAGCTCACCGAGCTCCTACGAGCAGTACTTC.

The gene calls are TRBV15 and TRBJ1-5, with D maybe TRBD1 (6 bases). The length of the CDR3 is 16 residues. The germline V and J ends were trimmed by 9 bases and 7 bases, with 25 bases remaining between them. CDR1 and CDR2 from the germline V gene are LNHNV and YYDKDF (reference sequence). CDR3 DNA sequence: TGTGCCACTAGAGGGGACCGGGACATAGGCGTGCAGCCCCAGCATTTT. Translated: CATRGDRDIGVQPQHF. The full variable domain, its missing parts supplied by reference TRBV15 and TRBJ1-5, is DAMVIQNPRYQVTQFGKPVTLSCSQTLNHNVMYWYQQKSSQAPKLLFHYYDKDFNNEADTPDNFQSRRPNTSFCFLDIRSPGLGDTAMYLCATRGDRDIGVQPQHFGDGTRLSIL.

V gene TRBV5-6 combines with J gene TRBJ2-7, with 12 bases aligning to TRBD1. The CDR3 totals 14 residues. Trimming took 4 bases from V and 4 from J; bases not matched to a gene: 3. From germline, CDR1 is SGHDT and CDR2 YYEEEE. In DNA, the CDR3 is TGTGCCAGCAGCCGGGGACAGGGGGCATACGAGCAGTACTTC. Its translation is CASSRGQGAYEQYF.

This rearrangement joins TRBV2 to TRBJ1-2; the D is unclear. CDR1 SNHLY and CDR2 FYNNEI come from the germline V gene. The CDR3 covers 14 residues. The germline V and J ends were trimmed by 1 base and 8 bases, with 14 bases remaining between them. Here the CDR3 reads CASSEGSPIKGYTF. CDR3 bases: TGTGCCAGCAGTGAAGGGTCACCTATTAAAGGCTACACCTTC.

The rearrangement joins TRBV5-6 to TRBJ1-5, with 9 bases that match TRBD1. The junction had 5 bases not matched to a gene; V was cut back by 4 bases and J by 3 bases. Germline V gives CDR1 SGHDT, CDR2 YYEEEE. CDR3 length equals 15 residues. The CDR3 DNA reads TGTGCCAGCAGCCCGGGACAGGGCCACAATCAGCCCCAGCATTTT. Translating gives CASSPGQGHNQPQHF.

The rearrangement uses TRBV25-1 and TRBJ1-4; maybe TRBD1 (5 bases). CDR3 length equals 18 residues. V lost 0 bases to trimming and J lost 5 bases, with 19 bases between them. Per the germline V gene, CDR1 is MGHDK and CDR2 is SYGVNS. The CDR3 sequence is CASSEYYTRPYRNEKLFF. CDR3 bases: TGTGCCAGCAGTGAATACTACACCCGGCCCTACAGGAATGAAAAACTGTTTTTT.

CDR3 amino acids: CSVTGASGGQYNEQFF. CDR3 DNA: TGCAGCGTCACAGGGGCTAGCGGGGGGCAGTACAATGAGCAGTTCTTC. The chain carries TRBV29-1 and TRBJ2-1, with 11 bases identical to TRBD2. This CDR3 region has 16 residues. The germline gives CDR1 SQVTM, CDR2 ANQGSEA. The V segment lost 6 bases and the J segment 4 bases; nucleotides outside the gene matches: 11.

This clone is labeled medium-sized. This chain joins TRBV10-3 and TRBJ1-4; no clear D gene. The germline V and J ends were trimmed by 8 bases and 3 bases, with 10 bases remaining between them. The CDR3 runs 13 residues. Per germline, CDR1 ENHRY and CDR2 SYGVKD. CDR3 nucleotide sequence: TGTGCCATCCGTAAACAGCCTAATGAAAAACTGTTTTTT. Its translation is CAIRKQPNEKLFF.

This rearrangement joins TRBV9 to TRBJ1-1; D remains ambiguous. Germline V lookup: CDR1 SGDLS, CDR2 YYNGEE. CDR3 length: 14 amino acids. V was trimmed by 1 base and J by 5 bases, leaving 12 bases between them. CDR3 region: CASSVSWGGTEAFF. CDR3 bases: TGTGCCAGCAGCGTATCATGGGGAGGGACTGAAGCTTTCTTT.

The V gene is TRBV9, the J gene TRBJ1-2; tentative D call: TRBD1 (5 bases). This CDR3 is built from 14 residues. With 3 bases removed from V and 4 bases from J, the gap between germline ends came to 13 bases. The germline gives CDR1 SGDLS, CDR2 YYNGEE. Written as DNA, the CDR3 is TGTGCCAGCAGCGCCCATGGGGGGACCTATGGCTACACCTTC. Protein product: CASSAHGGTYGYTF.

The chain employs TRBV10-3 and TRBJ1-5; weak D call: TRBD1 (5 bases). V shed 7 bases and J shed 1 base, with 11 bases lying between them. Germline values: CDR1 ENHRY, CDR2 SYGVKD. The CDR3 has 14 amino acids. Written as DNA, the CDR3 is TGTGCCATCAACACAGGAGACAGCAATCAGCCCCAGCATTTT. Residues: CAINTGDSNQPQHF.

The rearrangement joins TRBV5-6 to TRBJ1-1; 11 positions agree with TRBD1. V was pared by 2 bases and J by 4 bases, with 4 bases of the junction left unmatched. CDR3 size: 15 residues. The germline V gene encodes CDR1 SGHDT and CDR2 YYEEEE. CDR3 nucleotide sequence: TGTGCCAGCAGCTTTGGGACAGGGGGAGGCACTGAAGCTTTCTTT. It codes for CASSFGTGGGTEAFF. The full variable domain, its missing parts supplied by reference TRBV5-6 and TRBJ1-1, is DAGVTQSPTHLIKTRGQQVTLRCSPKSGHDTVSWYQQALGQGPQFIFQYYEEEERQRGNFPDRFSGHQFPNYSSELNVNALLLGDSALYLCASSFGTGGGTEAFFGQGTRLTVV.